This TCR beta chain was observed in a study of T cells in narcolepsy. Measured with immunoSEQ multiplex PCR; TCRdb has only the in-frame clones, and not every one. The sample shows more than 20,000 clones, roughly 80% of them seen only once. Trimming left V 4 bases short and J 0 bases short, with 10 bases between. Germline lookup yields CDR1 SGHRS and CDR2 YFSETQ. The CDR3 consists of 14 residues. The sequence was obtained from a human donor in good health. Sequencing was done on a sample of memory (CD45RA-) CD4+ T cells from blood. The chain links TRBV5-1 to TRBJ2-5, with a weak D call TRBD1 (6 bases). CDR3 in DNA: TGCGCCAGCAGCCCCGGGACAAACCAAGAGACCCAGTACTTC. Its translation: CASSPGTNQETQYF. Combining the CDR3 with reference TRBV5-1 and TRBJ2-5 gives the whole variable domain KAGVTQTPRYLIKTRGQQVTLSCSPISGHRSVSWYQQTPGQGLQFLFEYFSETQRNKGNFPGRFSGRQFSNSRSEMNVSTLELGDSALYLCASSPGTNQETQYFGPGTRLLVL.